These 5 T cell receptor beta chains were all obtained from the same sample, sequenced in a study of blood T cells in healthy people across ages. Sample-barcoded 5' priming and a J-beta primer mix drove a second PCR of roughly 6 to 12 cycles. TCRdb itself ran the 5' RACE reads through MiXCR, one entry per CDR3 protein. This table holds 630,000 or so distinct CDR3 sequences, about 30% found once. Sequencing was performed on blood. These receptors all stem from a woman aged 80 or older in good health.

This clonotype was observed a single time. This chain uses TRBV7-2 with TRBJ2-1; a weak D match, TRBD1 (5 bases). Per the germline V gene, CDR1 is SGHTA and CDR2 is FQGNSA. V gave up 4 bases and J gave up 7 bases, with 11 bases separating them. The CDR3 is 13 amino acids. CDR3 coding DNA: TGTGCCAGCAGCTCCAGGGTGAGGAATGAGCAGTTCTTC. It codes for CASSSRVRNEQFF. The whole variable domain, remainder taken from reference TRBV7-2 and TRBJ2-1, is GAGVSQSPSNKVTEKGKDVELRCDPISGHTALYWYRQSLGQGLEFLIYFQGNSAPDKSGLPSDRFSAERTGGSVSTLTIQRTQQEDSAVYLCASSSRVRNEQFFGPGTRLTVL.

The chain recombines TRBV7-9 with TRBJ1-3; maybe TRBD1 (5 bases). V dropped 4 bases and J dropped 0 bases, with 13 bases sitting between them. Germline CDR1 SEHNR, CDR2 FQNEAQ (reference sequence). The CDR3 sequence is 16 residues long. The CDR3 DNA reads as TGTGCCAGCAGCTCCTTCCGGGGACCCTCTGGAAACACCATATATTTT. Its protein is CASSSFRGPSGNTIYF.

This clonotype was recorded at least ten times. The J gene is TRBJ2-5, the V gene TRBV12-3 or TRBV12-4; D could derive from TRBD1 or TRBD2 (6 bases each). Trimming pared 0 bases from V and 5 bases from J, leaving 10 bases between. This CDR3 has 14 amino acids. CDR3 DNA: TGTGCCAGCAGTTTAGCGGGGGGCTGGGAGACCCAGTACTTC. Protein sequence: CASSLAGGWETQYF.

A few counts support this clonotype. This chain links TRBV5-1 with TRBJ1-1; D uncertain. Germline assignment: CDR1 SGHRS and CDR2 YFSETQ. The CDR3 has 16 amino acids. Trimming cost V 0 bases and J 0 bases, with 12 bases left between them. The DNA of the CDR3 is TGCGCCAGCAGCTTGGGTGGCGGAATCTTGAACACTGAAGCTTTCTTT. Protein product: CASSLGGGILNTEAFF.

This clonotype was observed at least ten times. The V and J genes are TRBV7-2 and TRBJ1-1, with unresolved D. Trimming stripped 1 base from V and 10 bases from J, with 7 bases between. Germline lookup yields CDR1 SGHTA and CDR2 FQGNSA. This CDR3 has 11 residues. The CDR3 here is CASSLDIAAFF. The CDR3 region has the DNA TGTGCCAGCAGCTTAGATATTGCAGCTTTCTTT. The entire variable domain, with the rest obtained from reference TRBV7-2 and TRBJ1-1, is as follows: GAGVSQSPSNKVTEKGKDVELRCDPISGHTALYWYRQSLGQGLEFLIYFQGNSAPDKSGLPSDRFSAERTGGSVSTLTIQRTQQEDSAVYLCASSLDIAAFFGQGTRLTVV.